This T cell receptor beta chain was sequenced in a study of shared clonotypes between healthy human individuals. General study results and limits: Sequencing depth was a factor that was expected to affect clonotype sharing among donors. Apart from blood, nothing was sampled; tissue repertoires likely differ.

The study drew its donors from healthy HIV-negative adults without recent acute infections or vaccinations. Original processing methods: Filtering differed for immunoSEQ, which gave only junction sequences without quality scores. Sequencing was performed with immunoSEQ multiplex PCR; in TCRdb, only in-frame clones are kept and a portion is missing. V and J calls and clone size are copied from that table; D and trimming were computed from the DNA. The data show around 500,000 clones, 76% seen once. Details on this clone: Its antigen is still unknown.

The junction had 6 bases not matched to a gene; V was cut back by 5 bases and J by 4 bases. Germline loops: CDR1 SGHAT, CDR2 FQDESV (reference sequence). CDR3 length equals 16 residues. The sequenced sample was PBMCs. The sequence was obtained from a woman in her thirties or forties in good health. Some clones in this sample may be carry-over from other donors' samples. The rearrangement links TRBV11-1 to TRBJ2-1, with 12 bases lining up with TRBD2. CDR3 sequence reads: CASSRTGTSGYNEQFF. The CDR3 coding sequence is TGTGCCAGCAGCCGCACCGGGACTAGCGGGTACAATGAGCAGTTCTTC.